What follows is one T cell receptor beta chain and its context. Its antigen has not been determined. One base away there is no much larger clone; base qualities are not given. The CDR3 starts with the cysteine, ends with the phenylalanine, and has 12 residues. CDR3 DNA only is kept here, 36 bases in frame from base 1. In the germline V gene, CDR1 corresponds to SGHTA and CDR2 to FQGNSA. The V end loses 8 bases and the J end loses 7 bases, and a stretch of 11 bases separates them. The cohort was made up of about 610 healthy bone marrow donors. All cohort members were sampled while nominally healthy, although unrecorded immune exposures were likely present. The donor tested CMV seropositive, placing the donor among the 290 or so seropositive members of the cohort. Each donor provided a peripheral blood sample, and peripheral blood mononuclear cells were used for TCR beta sequencing. The Qiagen DNeasy Blood Extraction Kit was used to extract genomic DNA from the blood cell samples.

The library relied on the immunoSEQ multiplex PCR assay. The multiplex PCR relied on a mix of 60 forward primers for TCR Vbeta segments and 13 reverse primers for TCR Jbeta segments. The CDR3 region of rearranged TCR beta genes was amplified from genomic DNA by a multiplex PCR assay. On the Illumina HiSeq System, the amplified TCR beta libraries were sequenced as 87-base-pair reads. Per the source publication's procedure: Across the 500 to 850 repertoires, a later analysis counted about 81 million unique TCR beta chains, some 11 million of which were shared by at least two donors. Raw reads were error-corrected and collapsed into unique sequences by a nearest-neighbor algorithm in which closely related sequences were merged to remove PCR and sequencing errors. Alignment of CDR3 sequences to IMGT reference sequences was used to assign V, D and J gene segments. For a sequence to be retained, a match of at least six nucleotides was required to both a V gene segment and a J gene segment. Rearrangements were classified as productive when the CDR3 lacked stop codons and remained in frame with V and J, and all other rearrangements were classified as non-productive. Following IMGT convention, CDR3 was defined as the stretch from the second conserved V-encoded cysteine up to the conserved J-encoded phenylalanine. The earlier analysis of 500 to 750 of the donors excluded any sequence lacking an unambiguous match to a single V gene segment. An earlier analysis of a few hundred of the donors called V segments functional above 56.7% productive rearrangements and segregating when the between-donor standard deviation exceeded 5%. To diagnose cytomegalovirus status from the catalog of TCR beta chain sequences, a statistical classification framework was built. A later analysis assigned V and J genes by comparing TCR nucleotide sequences with IMGT/GENE-DB human TR gene sequences. The TCRdist pipeline was used in a later analysis to assign CDR3 sequences and most-parsimonious VDJ recombination scenarios. In a later analysis, each TCR beta chain was defined by its CDR3 amino acid sequence together with its V-gene family, and reads lacking a unique V-gene family were excluded. A later analysis removed 592 highly shared, low-generation-probability nucleotide sequences to deal with suspected cross-contamination and a sequencing artifact. For each public chain, a later analysis derived a clonal expansion index from normalized ranks of inferred template counts within each repertoire. In a later analysis, generation probabilities were computed with a VDJ recombination model fitted to out-of-frame rearrangements, and the resulting probabilities were checked against IGoR. In a later analysis, TCR-TCR, TCR-HLA and TCR-CMV co-occurrence was scored with hypergeometric tests, and a repertoire-size bias correction was applied to TCR pairs. A later analysis estimated false discovery rates by permuting HLA or CMV assignments 20 times. In a later analysis, co-occurring TCRs were grouped using DBSCAN, with TCRdist sequence similarity added in when clustering inside HLA-allele-positive subsets. Repertoires with fewer than 30,000 or more than 120,000 public chains, plus five repertoires with anomalous nucleotide sharing, were excluded from co-occurrence clustering. Not all clones reach the TCRdb copy of this immuneACCESS table, which keeps in-frame sequences only. Checked studies attribute under half of the gap to unresolved V genes and leave the rest unexplained. The V and J calls and clone size come from that table; D and trimming were worked out from the DNA. Across this sample there are about 98,000 clones, with about four fifths seen only once. The ten top clones hold approximately 9.9% of the sample.

This specimen belongs to a study of cytomegalovirus exposure and HLA in healthy donors (dated 2017 in TCRdb). With regard to the full study: An earlier analysis of roughly 500 of the donors reported 250 to 300 Gb of sequence data and 117 million unique TCR beta sequences from roughly 200 million T cells. The number of typed donors differed by locus: about 620-630 for A, B, C, DRB1 and DQB1; approximately 530 for DQA1; approximately 600 for DPA1; and 400 to 480 for DPB1. All discovery cohort repertoires had been generated on a single sequencing platform. Among a few hundred genotyped donors of the cohort, an average of roughly 240,000 unique TCR beta nucleotide sequences were sequenced per donor, around 18% of them non-productive. HLA typing covered class I and class II loci at four-digit resolution. Along with the roughly 710-subject first cohort, a separate validation cohort of over a hundred different subjects was used. Rather than using new phenotypic data, the later analysis identified candidate immune exposures from TCR beta sequences and from how often those sequences occurred across donors. An early release covering more than 500 HLA-typed donors comprised approximately 290 gigabases of sequencing data and tens of millions of unique TCR sequences. To predict cytomegalovirus infection status, the study combined high-throughput TCR immunosequencing, statistical association of individual TCRs with disease status, and machine learning. A later genetic analysis took genome-wide SNP genotypes for about 55% of the 666 donors and used that subset as a discovery cohort. In a later analysis, previously published TCR beta repertoires from 550 to 700 donors were re-analyzed and high-resolution HLA genotyping was added so that TCR occurrence patterns could be studied. Of the roughly 400 genotyped donors, 81% fell in the genetic ancestry cluster associated with self-reported Caucasian donors. Donor age, sex, ethnicity and CMV serostatus were compiled together with the repertoire data. The aim of the study was to test whether cataloging public T cell receptors could identify signatures of past pathogen exposure. Using immunosequencing, the study profiled T cell repertoires from 500 to 800 subjects and related those repertoires to cytomegalovirus serostatus. Roughly 5 DR-DQ haplotypes were handled as single units for association and clustering, since linkage in the cohort was strong. In an earlier analysis of a few hundred of the donors, high-throughput TCR beta sequencing was used to judge whether each TCR beta V gene segment behaved as functional or pseudogenic.

What the research found in general, with its limitations: CMV serostatus was the only immune exposure information available for the cohort. The authors suggested that the approach could potentially be extended to other disease states and immunological phenotypes. Only TCR beta chains were sequenced in this cohort, and the absence of alpha or paired-chain data limited detectable features. Strong co-occurrence of HLA alleles, especially DR and DQ, made assigning TCR associations to individual alleles difficult. Across donors, most TCR sequences were observed very rarely, whereas some public TCRs were present in many individuals. The sequencing pipeline was judged likely to have produced a cluster of highly shared sequence variants as a technical artifact. According to a later analysis, TCR association rates differed among HLA loci, with DRB1 alleles showing the most associated TCRs and HLA-C alleles showing the fewest. A further reported finding was that TCR beta sequences accurately predicted the HLA-A and HLA-B alleles for most subjects in the first cohort. In an earlier analysis of 450 to 750 of the donors, most TCR beta V segments appeared in productive rearrangements about 90% or about 30% of the time, broadly matching IMGT annotations. HLA typing was unavailable for some donors at each locus, so association tests used only the typed subset. In a later analysis, HLA-associated TCR beta chains were found to be more clonally expanded and to have lower generation probabilities than equally common non-associated chains. In vitro tests confirmed that a few of the cytomegalovirus-associated TCR beta chains recognize cytomegalovirus antigens. Sequencing depth was assumed to be roughly uniform across donors in the presence/absence analyses, though that assumption may not hold. Linkage disequilibrium might explain the correlated functional status among segregating V segments, but an unknown experimental factor could not be excluded. Cytomegalovirus status was reported to be diagnosed by the classifier with high specificity and sensitivity in both the original and validation cohorts. At a false discovery rate of 0.05, a later analysis linked about 17,000 TCR beta sequences to specific HLA alleles. Because counts were too low, 15 to 20 rarely observed V segments, including chromosome 9 orphons, were excluded from the earlier analysis of a few hundred of the donors. Because the 87-base-pair reads could not distinguish some IMGT-functional V segments, including TRBV6-2 and TRBV6-3, those segments were excluded. A later genetic analysis associated a missense DCLRE1C variant with V-gene and J-gene trimming of TCR beta chains, and an independent cohort replicated the association. A later genetic analysis reported fewer N-insertions in productive TCRs among donors in an Asian-associated ancestry cluster than the roughly 670-donor mean. The study gave a list of about 150 TCR beta chains associated with cytomegalovirus. Most CMV-associated TCR beta chains appeared to be HLA-restricted in a later analysis, and the HLA associations seemed to be driven largely by CMV exposure. A later analysis reported that several top co-occurrence clusters appeared linked to parvovirus B19, influenza, CMV and Epstein-Barr virus.

Specimen: PBMCs. The chain employs TRBV7-2 and TRBJ2-2; a tentative D call is TRBD1 (6 bases match). This sequence was found in a man between 18 and 35 years old in good health and CMV-seropositive. In nucleotide form, the sequence is TGTGCCAGCGGGACAACCAACGGGGAGCTGTTTTTT. It is translated as CASGTTNGELFF.